This entry is about one T cell receptor (beta chain). V shed 5 bases and J shed 9 bases, with 14 bases lying between them. The CDR3 runs to 13 residues. This entry belongs to a study of preoperative IRX-2 immunotherapy in early breast cancer. Treatment defined: preoperative locoregional IRX-2 cytokine immunotherapy. Patients received preoperative, locoregional IRX-2 cytokine immunotherapy in a phase Ib study. The method was immunoSEQ multiplex PCR; TCRdb's version includes in-frame clones alone and lacks a portion of them. This table has over 30,000 clones, roughly 90% appearing once. The source of this sequence is a human donor with breast cancer. The chain combines TRBV7-1 with TRBJ2-1; D remains ambiguous. TRBV7-1 is recorded as an ORF, its role being uncertain. The starting material was tumor tissue, obtained after IRX-2 immunotherapy. The CDR3 DNA follows: TGTGCCAGCAGCCTACCGAACACCGGTGAGCAGTTCTTC. This sequence encodes CASSLPNTGEQFF.